The present T cell receptor (beta chain) was sequenced within a study of vaccination effects on CD4 cells after COVID-19. Study-level background: Participants were vaccinated with two doses of either the BNT162b2 or mRNA-1273 vaccine. Sample donation by two convalescent patients took place 16 days and one week before vaccination.

Data came from immunoSEQ multiplex PCR; TCRdb stores just in-frame clones and leaves some out. The repertoire holds some 24,000 clones, with around 76% as singletons. Comment on this clone: Its antigen is still unknown.

Pools of viral peptides were used by the ViraFEST assay to expand antigen-specific CD4+ T cells ahead of sequencing. Culture proceeded for nine to ten days, and CD4+ T cells were then isolated. By PCR, the person was confirmed to have had SARS-CoV-2 infection between March and December 2020. J gave up 4 bases and V 6 bases, and 12 bases lay outside the gene matches. The CDR3 has 16 residues. The specimen comprised CD4+ T cells from PBMCs cultured with SARS-CoV-2 spike peptides, sampled before COVID-19 vaccination. This receptor was taken from a human donor who had a prior SARS-CoV-2 infection. The chain combines TRBV6-7 with TRBJ1-3; TRBD1 matches at 7 bases. TRBV6-7 is marked as an open reading frame, function uncertain. The CDR3 protein is CASRYLSDRVGNTIYF. For the CDR3, the DNA is TGTGCCAGCAGATATCTCTCTGACAGGGTCGGAAACACCATATATTTT.